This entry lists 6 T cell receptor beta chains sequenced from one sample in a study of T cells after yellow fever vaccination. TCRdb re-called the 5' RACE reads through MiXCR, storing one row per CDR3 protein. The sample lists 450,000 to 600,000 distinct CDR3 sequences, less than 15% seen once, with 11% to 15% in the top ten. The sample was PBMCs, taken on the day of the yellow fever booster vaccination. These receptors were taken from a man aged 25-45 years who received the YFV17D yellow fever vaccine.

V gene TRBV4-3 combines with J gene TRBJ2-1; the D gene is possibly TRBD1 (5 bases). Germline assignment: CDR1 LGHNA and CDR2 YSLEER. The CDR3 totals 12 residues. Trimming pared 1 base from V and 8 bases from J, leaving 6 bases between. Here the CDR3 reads CASSQVRDEQFF. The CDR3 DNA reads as TGCGCCAGCAGCCAAGTCAGGGATGAGCAGTTCTTC.

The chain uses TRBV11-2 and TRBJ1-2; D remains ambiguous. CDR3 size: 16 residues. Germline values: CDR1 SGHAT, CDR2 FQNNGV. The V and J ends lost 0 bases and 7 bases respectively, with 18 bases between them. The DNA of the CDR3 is TGTGCCAGCAGCTTAGAAGGGTTGGGGTTAACTGCTGGCTACACCTTC. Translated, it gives CASSLEGLGLTAGYTF.

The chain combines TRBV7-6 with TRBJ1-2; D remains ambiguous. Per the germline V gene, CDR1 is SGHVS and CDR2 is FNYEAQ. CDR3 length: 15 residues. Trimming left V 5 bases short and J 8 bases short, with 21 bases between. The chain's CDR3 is CASSQRAAPMGGYTF. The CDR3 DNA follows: TGTGCCAGCAGCCAGCGGGCAGCCCCTATGGGGGGCTACACCTTC.

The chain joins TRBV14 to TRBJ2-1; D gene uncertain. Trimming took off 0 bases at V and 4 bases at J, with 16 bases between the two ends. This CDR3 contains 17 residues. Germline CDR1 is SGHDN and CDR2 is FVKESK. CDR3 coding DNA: TGTGCCAGCAGCCAAGATAGGAGATTTTTAGCTTACAATGAGCAGTTCTTC. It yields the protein CASSQDRRFLAYNEQFF.

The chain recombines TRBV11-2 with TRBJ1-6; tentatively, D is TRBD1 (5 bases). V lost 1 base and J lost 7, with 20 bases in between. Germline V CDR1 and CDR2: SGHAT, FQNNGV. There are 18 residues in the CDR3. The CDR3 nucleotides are TGTGCCAGCAGCTTAGTGTGGGGCACCGGCCCAAGCAATTCACCCCTCCACTTT. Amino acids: CASSLVWGTGPSNSPLHF.

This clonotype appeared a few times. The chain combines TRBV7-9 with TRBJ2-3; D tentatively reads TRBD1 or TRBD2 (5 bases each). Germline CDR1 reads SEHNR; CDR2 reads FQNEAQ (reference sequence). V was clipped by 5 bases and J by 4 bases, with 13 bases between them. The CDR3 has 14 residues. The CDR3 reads CASSGTRNSDTQYF. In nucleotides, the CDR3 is TGTGCCAGCAGCGGGACCCGAAACTCAGATACGCAGTATTTT.